The clone carrying this T cell receptor (beta chain) has just a few counts. Its antigen is currently unknown. Isolated PBMCs totaled at least 6 million in each sample. A second 7 to 11 cycle PCR used barcoded and J-beta primers. Each cDNA molecule was tagged by a template-switch adaptor that had 12 random nucleotides. MiXCR, run by TCRdb on the 5' RACE reads, gives a single entry per CDR3 protein. Of approximately 760,000 distinct CDR3 sequences detected, 20% to 25% appear once; the ten largest clones hold more than 8%. The data derive from a study of blood T cells in healthy people across ages. Whole-study findings and limits: The fall in TCR beta diversity per million T cells was roughly linear with age.

The germline V and J ends were trimmed by 3 bases and 0 bases, with 9 bases remaining between them. The CDR3 covers 15 residues. CDR1 is ENHRY, CDR2 SYGVKD, per germline. This sample was shared with a second study, whose subject was T cells of mothers and their children.

The source is a boy between 10 and 17 years old in good health. Sample: blood. This rearrangement joins TRBV10-3 to TRBJ1-3; D remains unclear. This CDR3 is CAISDRRDSGNTIYF. The CDR3 DNA follows: TGTGCCATCAGTGATCGGAGGGACTCTGGAAACACCATATATTTT.